This T cell receptor beta chain was documented in a study of blood T cell repertoires in COVID-19. Study details: Both acute and convalescent COVID-19 samples were obtained from the United States, Italy and Spain. PBMCs, B-cell-depleted T cells, or T cells were the source of the cDNA or gDNA that made up the material.

The data were produced by immunoSEQ multiplex PCR, yet TCRdb's version contains in-frame clones alone and is incomplete. The table has under 250,000 clones, approximately 83% seen once. V lost 0 bases and J 4 bases, leaving 9 bases between the germline ends. CDR1 is SEHNR, CDR2 FQNEAQ, per germline (reference sequence). The CDR3 contains 14 residues. The specimen sequenced was peripheral blood. The rearrangement joins TRBV7-9 to TRBJ2-5, with TRBD2 as a possible D gene (5 bases). This sequence originates from a man in his forties with acute or convalescent COVID-19. Written as DNA, the CDR3 is TGTGCCAGCAGCTTAGCCCTAGCTGGAGAGACCCAGTACTTC. Protein sequence: CASSLALAGETQYF.